The rows below give T cell receptor beta chains drawn from one sample of a study of post-analysis software for immune sequencing data. A single record per CDR3 protein comes from TCRdb applying MiXCR to the PCR reads. The table shows roughly 730,000 distinct CDR3 sequences, with 30% occurring only once. What was sequenced was blood. The receptor source for this set is a girl aged 10-17 years with multiple sclerosis. Each CDR3 is given with its conserved first and last residue. D genes are given only for firm matches. Size is omitted from some rows. Given values are once, few, many or a class for expanded clones.

CDR3	DNA	size	V	J	D
CSARTLESGYTF	TGCAGTGCGCGGACTCTCGAGTCTGGCTACACCTTC	.	TRBV20-1	TRBJ1-2	.
CASSLGEPNAGREKLFF	TGTGCCAGCAGCTTAGGGGAACCAAATGCGGGACGCGAAAAACTGTTTTTT	few	TRBV7-9	TRBJ1-4	.
CASSRPGGGNTIYF	TGTGCCAGCAGTCGACCAGGGGGAGGAAACACCATATATTTT	once	TRBV6-5	TRBJ1-3	TRBD1
CASSLSETGANEQYF	TGTGCCAGCAGCTTAAGTGAGACAGGGGCCAACGAGCAGTACTTC	few	TRBV7-9	TRBJ2-7	TRBD1
CSAETPGLAGIVEQFF	TGCAGTGCCGAAACTCCGGGACTAGCGGGTATCGTTGAGCAGTTCTTC	few	TRBV20-1	TRBJ2-1	TRBD2
CASSLKGGHEQFF	TGTGCCAGCTCCCTCAAGGGGGGCCATGAGCAGTTCTTC	.	TRBV18	TRBJ2-1	.
CASSYGPGNYGYTF	TGTGCCAGCAGTTATGGCCCGGGGAACTATGGCTACACCTTC	.	TRBV6-5	TRBJ1-2	.
CASSWDTSTEAFF	TGTGCCAGCAGCTGGGACACTTCCACTGAAGCTTTCTTT	few	TRBV12-3/TRBV12-4	TRBJ1-1	.
CASSETQVRVMREQYF	TGTGCCAGCAGTGAAACTCAAGTCAGGGTTATGAGAGAGCAGTACTTC	.	TRBV28	TRBJ2-7	.
CASSLASGSMDTQYF	TGTGCCAGCAGTTTAGCTAGCGGGAGCATGGATACGCAGTATTTT	.	TRBV28	TRBJ2-3	TRBD2
CASTLRVSGIGQYF	TGTGCCAGCACCCTACGGGTTTCGGGTATTGGCCAGTACTTC	few	TRBV6-2/TRBV6-3	TRBJ2-5	.
CSARGGTEMETQYF	TGCAGTGCTAGAGGTGGGACAGAAATGGAGACCCAGTACTTC	.	TRBV20-1	TRBJ2-5	TRBD1
CSAKTQGFSDTQYF	TGCAGTGCTAAAACACAGGGGTTCTCAGATACGCAGTATTTT	.	TRBV20-1	TRBJ2-3	TRBD1
CSAPRLTSGAQGTQYF	TGCAGTGCTCCACGATTGACTAGCGGTGCCCAGGGGACCCAGTACTTC	.	TRBV20-1	TRBJ2-5	TRBD2
CASRPDMSSYEQYF	TGTGCCAGCAGGCCGGATATGTCGAGCTACGAGCAGTACTTC	once	TRBV28	TRBJ2-7	.
CSEDRITETQYF	TGCAGTGAAGACAGGATTACAGAGACCCAGTACTTC	.	TRBV20-1	TRBJ2-5	.
CASSWAAAVTYNERFF	TGTGCCAGCAGCTGGGCGGCAGCGGTTACCTACAATGAGCGGTTCTTC	.	TRBV5-6	TRBJ2-1	.
CASSLAHKDFRGGTDTQYF	TGTGCCAGCAGCTTAGCGCATAAGGACTTCCGAGGAGGCACAGATACGCAGTATTTT	few	TRBV7-2	TRBJ2-3	.
CASTAAPDSQETQYF	TGTGCCAGCACGGCTGCGCCGGACAGTCAAGAGACCCAGTACTTC	.	TRBV9	TRBJ2-5	.
CSARLKIGVLGYTF	TGCAGTGCCAGACTTAAAATTGGGGTTCTTGGCTACACCTTC	few	TRBV20-1	TRBJ1-2	.
CSARAAGGTEAFF	TGCAGTGCTAGAGCCGCAGGGGGGACTGAAGCTTTCTTT	.	TRBV20-1	TRBJ1-1	TRBD1
CSVGGTSANEQFF	TGCAGCGTGGGAGGGACTAGCGCGAATGAGCAGTTCTTC	few	TRBV29-1	TRBJ2-1	TRBD2
CASSLTSEAFF	TGTGCCAGCAGTCTTACTTCTGAAGCTTTCTTT	.	TRBV25-1	TRBJ1-1	.
CAGSFPQGNYGYTF	TGTGCCGGCAGTTTCCCACAGGGGAACTATGGCTACACCTTC	.	TRBV6-6	TRBJ1-2	TRBD1
CSVVQGRTTEAFF	TGCAGCGTTGTTCAGGGACGGACCACTGAAGCTTTCTTT	.	TRBV29-1	TRBJ1-1	.
CASTLLDGYTF	TGTGCCAGCACCTTGCTAGATGGCTACACCTTC	few	TRBV7-9	TRBJ1-2	.
CSALTQDTGTSYEQYF	TGCAGTGCTTTAACGCAGGACACAGGGACCTCCTACGAGCAGTACTTC	few	TRBV20-1	TRBJ2-7	.
CASSQQGASRNEQFF	TGTGCCAGCAGTCAACAGGGGGCCTCCCGTAATGAGCAGTTCTTC	many	TRBV3-1	TRBJ2-1	TRBD1
CASSPDSSGYTF	TGTGCCAGCAGCCCAGACTCAAGTGGCTACACCTTC	few	TRBV7-9	TRBJ1-2	.
CASVPGVGNEKLFF	TGTGCCAGCGTCCCCGGGGTCGGTAATGAAAAACTGTTTTTT	.	TRBV7-9	TRBJ1-4	.
CASRARGVAKNIQYF	TGTGCCAGTAGGGCCCGGGGGGTCGCCAAAAACATTCAGTACTTC	.	TRBV19	TRBJ2-4	TRBD2
CASSPRTSRGHEQYF	TGTGCCAGCAGCCCCCGTACGAGCCGGGGTCACGAGCAGTACTTC	.	TRBV7-8	TRBJ2-7	.
CSARGEAGYEQYF	TGCAGTGCTAGAGGGGAGGCAGGTTACGAGCAGTACTTC	.	TRBV20-1	TRBJ2-7	.
CASSEPSGSRGTQYF	TGTGCCAGCAGTGAACCTAGCGGTAGCAGGGGGACCCAGTACTTC	few	TRBV6-1	TRBJ2-5	.
CASSSAWGGGTEAFF	TGTGCCAGCAGTAGCGCGTGGGGGGGGGGAACTGAAGCTTTCTTT	.	TRBV27	TRBJ1-1	.
CSAQTASPYNEQFF	TGCAGTGCCCAGACCGCGAGTCCCTACAATGAGCAGTTCTTC	.	TRBV20-1	TRBJ2-1	.
CASSLNSPPYEQYF	TGTGCCAGCAGCTTAAATTCGCCACCTTACGAGCAGTACTTC	.	TRBV7-8	TRBJ2-7	.
CASSLVSGGAKTQYF	TGTGCCAGCAGTTTGGTTTCCGGGGGCGCGAAGACCCAGTACTTC	few	TRBV12-3/TRBV12-4	TRBJ2-5	.
CSVYPTSGRTDTQYF	TGCAGCGTTTACCCGACTAGCGGTCGCACAGATACGCAGTATTTT	many	TRBV29-1	TRBJ2-3	TRBD2
CATSDTVGGNQPQHF	TGTGCCACCAGTGATACAGTGGGTGGCAATCAGCCCCAGCATTTT	few	TRBV24-1	TRBJ1-5	.